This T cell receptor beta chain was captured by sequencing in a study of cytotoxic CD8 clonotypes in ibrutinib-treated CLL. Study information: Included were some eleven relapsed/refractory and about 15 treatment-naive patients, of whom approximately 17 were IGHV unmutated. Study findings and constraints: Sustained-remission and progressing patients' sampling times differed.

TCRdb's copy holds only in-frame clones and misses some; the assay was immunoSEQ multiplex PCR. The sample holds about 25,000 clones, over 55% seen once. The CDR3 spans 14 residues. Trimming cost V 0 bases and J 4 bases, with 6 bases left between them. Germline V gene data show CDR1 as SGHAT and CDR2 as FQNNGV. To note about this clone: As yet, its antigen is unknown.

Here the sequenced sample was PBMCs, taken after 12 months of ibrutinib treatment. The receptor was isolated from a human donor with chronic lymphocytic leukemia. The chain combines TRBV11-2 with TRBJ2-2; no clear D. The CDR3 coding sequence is TGTGCCAGCAGCTTAGACCCTAGCACCGGGGAGCTGTTTTTT. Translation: CASSLDPSTGELFF.